Described below is a single TCR beta chain sequence and its context. The data are from a study of blood T cell repertoires in COVID-19. Overall study context: Collection of acute and convalescent COVID-19 samples took place in the United States, Italy and Spain. Nucleic acid was either cDNA or gDNA, and it came from T cells, B-cell-depleted T cells, or PBMCs.

Original analysis: Amplification of reference gene primers provided the estimated nucleated cell counts. Sequenced by immunoSEQ multiplex PCR; TCRdb stores in-frame clones only, minus some. V and J calls and clone size are given by that table; D and trimming were obtained from the DNA. The sample carries some 74,000 clones, 65% to 85% recorded once. This CDR3 has 13 residues. The germline V gene has CDR1 KGHSH and CDR2 LQKENI. Trimming took off 5 bases at V and 5 bases at J, with 13 bases between the two ends. Sequenced input: peripheral blood. The chain recombines TRBV18 with TRBJ2-7; D unclear. The receptor was derived from a man aged 70 or older with active or convalescent COVID-19. The CDR3 nucleotides are TGTGCCAGCTCATCCCAGGATGAAAACGAGCAGTACTTC. This encodes CASSSQDENEQYF.